A single sample is the source of the 20 T cell receptor beta chains below, sequenced in a study of vaccination and CD4 T cells after COVID-19. Each CDR3 protein gets one entry after TCRdb re-called the PCR reads with MiXCR. Among tens of thousands of distinct CDR3 sequences listed, 50% to 70% were seen once. This specimen consisted of CD4+ T cells from blood, obtained before SARS-CoV-2 vaccination. The origin of the receptors is a human donor who had recovered from COVID-19.

The chain joins TRBV20-1 to TRBJ1-4; 7 bases map to TRBD1. CDR3 size: 14 residues. Trimming at V came to 5 bases and at J to 5 bases, leaving 8 bases not matched to a gene. The germline gives CDR1 DFQATT, CDR2 SNEGSKA (reference sequence). For the CDR3, the DNA is TGCAGTGCTCCCTCAAGACAGGGAAATGAAAAACTGTTTTTT. This encodes CSAPSRQGNEKLFF.

The rearrangement links TRBV11-2 to TRBJ2-1; TRBD2 matches 7 bases. In germline, CDR1 is SGHAT, CDR2 FQNNGV. Trimming at V came to 1 base and at J to 2 bases, leaving 2 bases not matched to a gene. CDR3 length: 15 amino acids. The CDR3, as DNA: TGTGCCAGCAGCTTAGGCGGGAGCACCTACAATGAGCAGTTCTTC. It yields the protein CASSLGGSTYNEQFF.

The chain uses TRBV9 and TRBJ2-5; the match to TRBD1 covers 8 bases. This CDR3 comprises 16 residues. The germline V gene encodes CDR1 SGDLS and CDR2 YYNGEE. V shed 1 base and J 2 bases; nucleotides not matched to a gene: 7. CDR3 DNA: TGTGCCAGCAGCGTACAGGGGGCCCGAACTCAAGAGACCCAGTACTTC. Encoded protein: CASSVQGARTQETQYF. The full variable domain, in which reference TRBV9 and TRBJ2-5 provide the parts outside the CDR3, is DSGVTQTPKHLITATGQRVTLRCSPRSGDLSVYWYQQSLDQGLQFLIQYYNGEERAKGNILERFSAQQFPDLHSELNLSSLELGDSALYFCASSVQGARTQETQYFGPGTRLLVL.

The J gene is TRBJ2-1, the V gene TRBV6-2 or TRBV6-3; perhaps D is TRBD1 or TRBD2 (6 bases each). Looked up from germline, CDR1 is MNHEY and CDR2 is SVGEGT. CDR3 length: 15 residues. V lost 0 bases, J lost 4 bases, and 10 bases lay in between. CDR3 protein: CASSYSRGGYNEQFF. DNA of the CDR3: TGTGCCAGCAGTTACTCGAGAGGGGGGTACAATGAGCAGTTCTTC.

The genes are TRBV7-8 and TRBJ2-2; D call uncertain. The length of the CDR3 is 14 residues. The germline V and J ends were trimmed by 1 base and 6 bases, with 9 bases remaining between them. Per germline, CDR1 SGHVS and CDR2 FQNEAQ. The CDR3 region is CASSLGAVAGELFF. CDR3 nucleotide sequence: TGTGCCAGCAGCTTAGGTGCAGTCGCCGGGGAGCTGTTTTTT.

V gene TRBV19 combines with J gene TRBJ2-5; a weak D match, TRBD2 (6 bases). Trimming pared 5 bases from V and 5 bases from J, leaving 24 bases between. Germline lookup yields CDR1 LNHDA and CDR2 SQIVND (reference sequence). The CDR3 totals 17 residues. The CDR3 spells CASSERWGRGGFETQYF. DNA for the CDR3: TGTGCCAGTAGTGAGAGATGGGGCCGGGGAGGTTTTGAGACCCAGTACTTC.

The chain links TRBV7-2 to TRBJ2-5; D gene unclear. The CDR3 is made up of 12 amino acids. V lost 0 bases to trimming and J lost 5 bases, with 4 bases between them. Germline CDR1 reads SGHTA; CDR2 reads FQGNSA. CDR3 in amino acids: CASSLASETQYF. The CDR3 DNA reads as TGTGCCAGCAGCTTAGCGTCCGAGACCCAGTACTTC.

In DNA form, the CDR3 reads TGTGCCTGGAGTAGGACCGGGGAGCTGTTTTTT. It yields the protein CAWSRTGELFF. The rearrangement joins TRBV30 to TRBJ2-2; D call uncertain. V was shortened by 2 bases and J by 5 bases, with 3 bases between the two germline ends. Germline V lookup: CDR1 GTSNPN, CDR2 SVGIG (reference sequence). The CDR3 has 11 amino acids.

The chain links TRBV2 to TRBJ1-2; perhaps TRBD1 as D (5 bases). The length of the CDR3 is 12 residues. The V gene lost 10 bases and the J gene lost 4 bases, with 13 bases spanning the gap. Germline V gives CDR1 SNHLY, CDR2 FYNNEI. The CDR3 sequence: CATTGPFYGYTF. The CDR3 region has the DNA TGTGCCACCACGGGACCGTTCTATGGCTACACCTTC.

The chain uses TRBV19 and TRBJ2-1, with a possible D match to TRBD2 (5 bases). V lost 5 bases and J lost 3, with 14 bases in between. CDR1 LNHDA and CDR2 SQIVND come from the germline V gene (reference sequence). CDR3 size: 15 residues. The CDR3 loop reads CASSFRGGLYNEQFF. In DNA form, the CDR3 reads TGTGCCAGTAGTTTTAGAGGCGGGCTCTACAATGAGCAGTTCTTC. The complete variable domain, with remaining parts taken from reference TRBV19 and TRBJ2-1, reads DGGITQSPKYLFRKEGQNVTLSCEQNLNHDAMYWYRQDPGQGLRLIYYSQIVNDFQKGDIAEGYSVSREKKESFPLTVTSAQKNPTAFYLCASSFRGGLYNEQFFGPGTRLTVL.

This clonotype was observed a handful of times. This chain links TRBV27 with TRBJ2-7; D could derive from TRBD1 or TRBD2 (6 bases each). The CDR3 is 15 residues long. Germline loops: CDR1 MNHEY, CDR2 SMNVEV (reference sequence). V gave up 3 bases and J gave up 6 bases, with 18 bases separating them. CDR3 region: CASSFRGARNGEQYF. CDR3 bases: TGTGCCAGCAGTTTTAGGGGGGCGCGAAATGGCGAGCAGTACTTC.

The chain couples TRBV5-4 to TRBJ2-1; 8 bases map to TRBD2. The CDR3 sequence is 15 residues long. CDR1 is SGHNT, CDR2 YYREEE, per germline (reference sequence). J was trimmed by 8 bases and V by 3 bases; bases with no gene match: 10. This CDR3 is CASSWLAGRIDEQFF. For the CDR3, the DNA is TGTGCCAGCAGCTGGTTAGCGGGAAGAATCGATGAGCAGTTCTTC.

The chain uses TRBV7-3 and TRBJ2-1, with TRBD2 matching over 10 bases. J lost 9 bases, V lost 2 bases, and 4 bases had no gene match. Germline values: CDR1 SGHTA, CDR2 FQGTGA. The length of the CDR3 is 14 residues. This CDR3 reads CASSLQVAGGEQFF. The DNA for the CDR3 is TGTGCCAGCAGCTTACAAGTAGCGGGAGGTGAGCAGTTCTTC.

The rearrangement joins TRBV19 to TRBJ2-1; D unclear. V dropped 7 bases and J dropped 0 bases, with 10 bases sitting between them. Germline loops: CDR1 LNHDA, CDR2 SQIVND (reference sequence). This CDR3 region has 14 residues. The CDR3 DNA is TGTGCCAGTAAAAGGATTAGCTCCTACAATGAGCAGTTCTTC. Amino acid sequence: CASKRISSYNEQFF. The variable domain in full, completed from reference TRBV19 and TRBJ2-1, reads DGGITQSPKYLFRKEGQNVTLSCEQNLNHDAMYWYRQDPGQGLRLIYYSQIVNDFQKGDIAEGYSVSREKKESFPLTVTSAQKNPTAFYLCASKRISSYNEQFFGPGTRLTVL.

The chain carries TRBV7-7 and TRBJ2-5; unclear D gene. The CDR3 has 13 residues. The ends were cut back, 3 bases at V and 4 bases at J, with 9 bases in the middle. Germline CDR1 is SSHAT and CDR2 is FNYEAQ (reference sequence). The CDR3 protein is CASSFRRLETQYF. The CDR3 bases are TGTGCCAGCAGCTTTAGAAGGCTAGAGACCCAGTACTTC.

This clonotype was seen only a few times. This chain connects TRBV15 to TRBJ2-3, with TRBD1 matching over 8 bases. Germline values: CDR1 LNHNV, CDR2 YYDKDF (reference sequence). This CDR3 has 14 amino acids. The V segment lost 7 bases and the J segment 1 base; nucleotides outside the gene matches: 4. The CDR3 loop is CATNPGQGTDTQYF. The CDR3 nucleotides read TGTGCCACCAATCCGGGACAGGGCACAGATACGCAGTATTTT.

The chain's CDR3 is CASSTTGTRFHQQYF. The CDR3 nucleotides are TGTGCCAGCAGTACTACCGGGACCCGTTTTCACCAGCAGTACTTC. The chain recombines TRBV6-1 with TRBJ2-7; D might be TRBD1 or TRBD2, each matching 5 bases. Germline-derived CDR1 and CDR2 are MNHNS and SASEGT. The CDR3 sequence is 15 residues long. V was cut by 5 bases and J by 8 bases, with 22 bases left in between.

This clonotype was picked up one time. The rearrangement links TRBV7-2 to TRBJ2-1; 9 positions match TRBD2. Per the germline V gene, CDR1 is SGHTA and CDR2 is FQGNSA. With V trimmed by 6 bases and J by 1 base, 4 bases remained unmatched. The CDR3 sequence is 15 residues long. Here the CDR3 reads CASSATSGSYNEQFF. DNA for the CDR3: TGTGCCAGCAGTGCGACTAGCGGTTCCTACAATGAGCAGTTCTTC.

This clonotype was seen only once. V gene TRBV7-9 combines with J gene TRBJ1-6; D remains ambiguous. V shed 1 base and J shed 8 bases, with 6 bases lying between them. The CDR3 is 13 amino acids. Germline values: CDR1 SEHNR, CDR2 FQNEAQ (reference sequence). The CDR3: CASSLVGDSPLHF. The CDR3 coding sequence is TGTGCCAGCAGCTTAGTCGGGGATTCACCCCTCCACTTT.

The genes are TRBV6-1 and TRBJ1-5, with unresolved D. V was trimmed by 6 bases and J by 0 bases, leaving 15 bases between them. The CDR3 spans 16 residues. The germline gives CDR1 MNHNS, CDR2 SASEGT. This chain's CDR3 is CASSPTSRASNQPQHF. As DNA, the CDR3 is TGTGCCAGCAGCCCCACGAGTCGGGCTAGCAATCAGCCCCAGCATTTT.